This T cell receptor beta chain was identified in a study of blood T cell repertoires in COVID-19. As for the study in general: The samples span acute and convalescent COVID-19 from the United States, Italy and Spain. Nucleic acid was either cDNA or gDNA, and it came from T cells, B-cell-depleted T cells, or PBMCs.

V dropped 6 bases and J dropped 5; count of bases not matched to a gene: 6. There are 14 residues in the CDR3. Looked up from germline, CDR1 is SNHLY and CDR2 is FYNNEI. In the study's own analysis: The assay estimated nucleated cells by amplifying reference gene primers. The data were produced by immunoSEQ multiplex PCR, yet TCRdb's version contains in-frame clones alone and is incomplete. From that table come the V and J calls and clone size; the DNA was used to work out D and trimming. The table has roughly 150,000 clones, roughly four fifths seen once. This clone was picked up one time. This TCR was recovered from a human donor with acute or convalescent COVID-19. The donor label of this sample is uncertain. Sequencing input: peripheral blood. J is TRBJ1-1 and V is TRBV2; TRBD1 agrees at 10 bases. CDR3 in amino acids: CASRGTGARTEAFF. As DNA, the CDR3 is TGTGCCAGCAGAGGGACAGGGGCAAGGACTGAAGCTTTCTTT.